The rows below give T cell receptor beta chains drawn from one sample of a study of CD8 T cells in Susac syndrome. Using its own MiXCR run on the immunoSEQ multiplex PCR reads, TCRdb lists one record per CDR3 protein. The sample includes about 80,000 distinct CDR3 sequences, just over 90% seen only once; the top ten take approximately 0.52%. The sequenced sample consisted of CD4+ T cells from PBMCs. The receptors shown here come from a human donor with Susac syndrome. Each CDR3 is given with its conserved first and last residue. A D gene is named only where the DNA matches it firmly. Clone size appears in some rows only: once, few, many, or a class for an expanded clone.

size: .; V: TRBV20-1; D: .; J: TRBJ1-1; DNA: TGCAGCTCTCGGCGGGACACTGAAGCTTTCTTT; CDR3: CSSRRDTEAFF
size: .; V: TRBV25-1; D: .; J: TRBJ2-2; DNA: TGTGCCAGCAGTGATCTTACAGGCACCGGGGAGCTGTTTTTT; CDR3: CASSDLTGTGELFF
size: .; V: TRBV7-9; D: .; J: TRBJ2-4; DNA: TGTGCCAGCAGCTGGGACTTTTCCAACATTCAGTACTTC; CDR3: CASSWDFSNIQYF
size: .; V: TRBV28; D: TRBD2; J: TRBJ2-7; DNA: TGTGCCAGCAGTCACGGGACTATGGTCTACGAGCAGTACTTC; CDR3: CASSHGTMVYEQYF
size: .; V: TRBV25-1; D: .; J: TRBJ1-2; DNA: TGTGCCAGCAGGCGGACGGGTAACTATGGCTACACCTTC; CDR3: CASRRTGNYGYTF
size: .; V: TRBV18; D: .; J: TRBJ2-7; DNA: TGTGCCAGCTCACCGGGTACCTCCTACGAGCAGTACTTC; CDR3: CASSPGTSYEQYF
size: .; V: TRBV6-6; D: .; J: TRBJ1-1; DNA: TGTGCCAGCAGTCTACAGGGGAACACTGAAGCTTTCTTT; CDR3: CASSLQGNTEAFF
size: .; V: TRBV7-2; D: .; J: TRBJ2-6; DNA: TGTGCCAGCAGCTCCAGGGTAGGAGGGGCCAACGTCCTGACTTTC; CDR3: CASSSRVGGANVLTF
size: .; V: TRBV20-1; D: .; J: TRBJ1-6; DNA: TGCAGTGCTAGGGGGCAGGGTATCACGCCCCTCCACTTT; CDR3: CSARGQGITPLHF
size: .; V: TRBV11-2; D: .; J: TRBJ1-3; DNA: TGTGCCAGCAGCATACAGGCCTCTGGAAACACCATATATTTT; CDR3: CASSIQASGNTIYF
size: .; V: TRBV7-9; D: TRBD2; J: TRBJ2-1; DNA: TGTGCCAGCAGCTTACCTTGGTCTAGCGGGGCATCCAATGAGCAGTTCTTC; CDR3: CASSLPWSSGASNEQFF
size: .; V: TRBV29-1; D: TRBD1; J: TRBJ2-5; DNA: TGCAGCGTCCTGGGACAGCAAGAGACCCAGTACTTC; CDR3: CSVLGQQETQYF
size: .; V: TRBV29-1; D: .; J: TRBJ1-1; DNA: TGCAGCGTGGGGGACACTGAAGCTTTCTTT; CDR3: CSVGDTEAFF
size: .; V: TRBV20-1; D: TRBD1; J: TRBJ2-2; DNA: TGCAGTGCTGGCCGGGACAGCTTCACCGGGGAGCTGTTTTTT; CDR3: CSAGRDSFTGELFF
size: .; V: TRBV4-2; D: .; J: TRBJ2-3; DNA: TGTGCCAGCAGCCAAGATTCCGGGACCAAACCCACAGATACGCAGTATTTT; CDR3: CASSQDSGTKPTDTQYF
size: .; V: TRBV5-1; D: TRBD2; J: TRBJ2-5; DNA: TGCGCCAGCAGCCCGGGGACTAGCGGGATTGGTGAGACCCAGTACTTC; CDR3: CASSPGTSGIGETQYF
size: .; V: TRBV19; D: .; J: TRBJ2-7; DNA: TGTGCCAGTAGTATGGGAACAGGCGGTTTCTACGAGCAGTACTTC; CDR3: CASSMGTGGFYEQYF
size: few; V: TRBV7-9; D: .; J: TRBJ2-7; DNA: TGTGCCAGCAGCTTAAGCCGGGACCCGACCTACGAGCAGTACTTC; CDR3: CASSLSRDPTYEQYF
size: .; V: TRBV2; D: .; J: TRBJ2-1; DNA: TGTGCCAGCAGTTCCGGGACCCAAAACAATGAGCAGTTCTTC; CDR3: CASSSGTQNNEQFF
size: .; V: TRBV7-9; D: TRBD1; J: TRBJ1-5; DNA: TGTGCCAGCAGCTCGGATGGACAGGGGAGAATATGGGGCAATCAGCCCCAGCATTTT; CDR3: CASSSDGQGRIWGNQPQHF
size: .; V: TRBV29-1; D: TRBD1; J: TRBJ1-2; DNA: TGCAGCCCTTTTCAGGGGGTCGGGCATGGCTACACCTTC; CDR3: CSPFQGVGHGYTF
size: .; V: TRBV19; D: .; J: TRBJ1-5; DNA: TGTGCCAGTACCCAGGGCAGGGACAATCAGCCCCAGCATTTT; CDR3: CASTQGRDNQPQHF
size: once; V: TRBV3-1; D: TRBD2; J: TRBJ2-4; DNA: TGTGCCAGCAGCCAAGGGACTAGCGGAGGCGTAGCCAAAAACATTCAGTACTTC; CDR3: CASSQGTSGGVAKNIQYF
size: .; V: TRBV20-1; D: TRBD2; J: TRBJ2-7; DNA: TGCAGTGCTAGAGGGACTTTCGGGAGGGCCGACGAGCAGTACTTC; CDR3: CSARGTFGRADEQYF
size: .; V: TRBV18; D: TRBD1; J: TRBJ1-1; DNA: TGTGCCAGCTCACGGACAGGGGGCCCCCAGAACACTGAAGCTTTCTTT; CDR3: CASSRTGGPQNTEAFF
size: .; V: TRBV2; D: .; J: TRBJ1-5; DNA: TGTGCCAGCAGTGCAACGATGAGGCAGCCCCAGCATTTT; CDR3: CASSATMRQPQHF
size: .; V: TRBV14; D: .; J: TRBJ2-7; DNA: TGTGCCAGCAGCCAAGCAGAGCTGAGGTTCTACGAGCAGTACTTC; CDR3: CASSQAELRFYEQYF
size: .; V: TRBV14; D: .; J: TRBJ2-5; DNA: TGTGCCAGCAGCCAAGGCTTCAGGAGGCAGGGAGAGACCCAGTACTTC; CDR3: CASSQGFRRQGETQYF
size: .; V: TRBV28; D: .; J: TRBJ2-1; DNA: TGTGCCAGCAGTTTTGTTGGGACTCGCAATGAGCAGTTCTTC; CDR3: CASSFVGTRNEQFF
size: .; V: TRBV9; D: TRBD2; J: TRBJ2-7; DNA: TGTGCCAGCAGCGTAGCGGCTAGCGGGAAAGGGACCTACGAGCAGTACTTC; CDR3: CASSVAASGKGTYEQYF
size: .; V: TRBV2; D: TRBD2; J: TRBJ2-3; DNA: TGTGCCAGCTCGGAGCGGGGGGGACGAGATACGCAGTATTTT; CDR3: CASSERGGRDTQYF
size: .; V: TRBV28; D: TRBD1; J: TRBJ2-6; DNA: TGTGCCAGCAGGGGGAGACAGGGATCTGGGGCCAACGTCCTGACTTTC; CDR3: CASRGRQGSGANVLTF
size: .; V: TRBV20-1; D: TRBD2; J: TRBJ2-7; DNA: TGCAGTGCTGGAGTTGGGGCGACTAGCGGGGGGACTCATTCCTACGAGCAGTACTTC; CDR3: CSAGVGATSGGTHSYEQYF
size: .; V: TRBV3-1; D: .; J: TRBJ1-5; DNA: TGTGCCAGCAGCCAAGACCCCAGGTCGCATCAGCCCCAGCATTTT; CDR3: CASSQDPRSHQPQHF
size: .; V: TRBV2; D: TRBD1; J: TRBJ2-3; DNA: TGTGCCAGCCCGGGACAGGGTGCCAACACAGATACGCAGTATTTT; CDR3: CASPGQGANTDTQYF
size: .; V: TRBV12-3/TRBV12-4; D: TRBD1; J: TRBJ1-5; DNA: TGTGCCAGCAGCCAAACACTGACAGGGCAGCCCCAGCATTTT; CDR3: CASSQTLTGQPQHF
size: .; V: TRBV13; D: TRBD2; J: TRBJ2-7; DNA: TGTGCCAGCAGCCCTCCCGGAGCGGGAGGTTCCTACGAGCAGTACTTC; CDR3: CASSPPGAGGSYEQYF
size: .; V: TRBV7-3; D: .; J: TRBJ2-1; DNA: TGTGCCAGCAGCTTAAGGCAGGGTGAGCAGTTCTTC; CDR3: CASSLRQGEQFF
size: .; V: TRBV9; D: TRBD2; J: TRBJ2-3; DNA: TGTGCCAGCAGCGCCCGACCAGCGGGGAGCACAGATACGCAGTATTTT; CDR3: CASSARPAGSTDTQYF
size: .; V: TRBV18; D: TRBD2; J: TRBJ2-4; DNA: TGTGCCAGCTCACCACAGCTGACGGGAGGCATTCAGTACTTC; CDR3: CASSPQLTGGIQYF
size: .; V: TRBV7-2; D: TRBD2; J: TRBJ2-2; DNA: TGTGCCAGCAGCCGGGACTATAACACCGGGGAGCTGTTTTTT; CDR3: CASSRDYNTGELFF
size: .; V: TRBV19; D: TRBD1; J: TRBJ2-2; DNA: TGTGCCAGTAGTATGGGGACAGGGAACACCGGGGAGCTGTTTTTT; CDR3: CASSMGTGNTGELFF
size: .; V: TRBV19; D: TRBD1; J: TRBJ1-5; DNA: TGTGCCAGTAGTATAGACAGGGGACAGAATCAGCCCCAGCATTTT; CDR3: CASSIDRGQNQPQHF
size: .; V: TRBV14; D: .; J: TRBJ2-1; DNA: TGTGCCAGCAGCCTGCGTCAAGGAGGACACCTCAATGAGCAGTTCTTC; CDR3: CASSLRQGGHLNEQFF
size: .; V: TRBV18; D: .; J: TRBJ2-1; DNA: TGTGCCAGCTCACAAAAAACAGGGTATTTCAATGAGCAGTTCTTC; CDR3: CASSQKTGYFNEQFF
size: .; V: TRBV27; D: TRBD2; J: TRBJ2-7; DNA: TGTGCCAGCAGTTTGGGGAGGGCCAAGAACAACGAGCAGTACTTC; CDR3: CASSLGRAKNNEQYF
size: .; V: TRBV12-3/TRBV12-4; D: TRBD1; J: TRBJ1-2; DNA: TGTGCCAGCAGGCCCGGAGGGGGCGTCCCCAGTCCTTATGGCTACACCTTC; CDR3: CASRPGGGVPSPYGYTF